These 2 T cell receptor beta chains originate from one sample sequenced in a study of T cell responses to AZD1222 COVID-19 vaccine (TCRdb year 2021). Libraries came from the immunoSEQ multiplex PCR assay. TCRdb carries this immuneACCESS record with in-frame sequences only. Its versions omit some clonotypes, under half of them owing to an unresolved V gene in the studies checked, with the rest unexplained. Recorded for this sample are under 150,000 clones; 92% of them occurred a single time. In total, the top ten clones hold 9.3% of the sample. This specimen's time point label, interpreted: about 28 days (+/-7) after the second vaccine dose. Sequencing was performed on peripheral blood, taken 28 days after the second AZD1222 dose. All receptors derive from an adult who received the AZD1222 COVID-19 vaccine.

The rearrangement joins TRBV5-5 to TRBJ1-2, with 9 bases matching TRBD1. The CDR3 is 15 residues long. V was pared by 4 bases and J by 7 bases, with 11 bases of the junction left unmatched. CDR1 and CDR2 from the germline V gene are SGHKS and YYEKEE (reference sequence). The CDR3 spells CASSVIPGQGFGYTF. The CDR3 DNA follows: TGTGCCAGCAGCGTGATTCCGGGACAGGGCTTTGGCTACACCTTC.

The V call is TRBV6-2 or TRBV6-3, the J call TRBJ1-1; TRBD1 might be the D (6 bases). This CDR3 comprises 14 residues. The germline V gene encodes CDR1 MNHEY and CDR2 SVGEGT. V shed 6 bases and J shed 2 bases, with 13 bases lying between them. CDR3 loop: CASSLQGLNTEAFF. CDR3 sequence (DNA): TGTGCCAGCAGCCTCCAGGGGCTAAACACTGAAGCTTTCTTT.